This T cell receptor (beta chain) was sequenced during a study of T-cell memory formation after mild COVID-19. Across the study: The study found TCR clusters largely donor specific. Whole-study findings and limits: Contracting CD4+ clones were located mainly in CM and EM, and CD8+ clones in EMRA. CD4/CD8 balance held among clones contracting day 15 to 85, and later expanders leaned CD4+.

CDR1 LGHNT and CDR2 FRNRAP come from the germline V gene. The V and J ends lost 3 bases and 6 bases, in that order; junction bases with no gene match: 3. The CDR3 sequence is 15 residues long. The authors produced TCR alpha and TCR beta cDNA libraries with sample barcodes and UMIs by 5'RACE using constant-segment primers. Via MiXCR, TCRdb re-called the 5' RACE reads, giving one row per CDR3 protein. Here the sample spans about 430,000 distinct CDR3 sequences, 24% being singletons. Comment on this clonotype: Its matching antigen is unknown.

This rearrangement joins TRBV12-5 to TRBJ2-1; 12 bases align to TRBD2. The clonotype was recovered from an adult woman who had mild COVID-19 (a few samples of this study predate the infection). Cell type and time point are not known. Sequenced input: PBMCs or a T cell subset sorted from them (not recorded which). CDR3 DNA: TGTGCTAGTGGTTTTGGACTAGCGGGAAGCAATGAGCAGTTCTTC. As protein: CASGFGLAGSNEQFF.